These 18 T cell receptor beta chains share one sample of origin, sequenced in a study of cytomegalovirus exposure and HLA in healthy donors. PCR employed 60 Vbeta and 13 Jbeta primers. This table comes from immunoSEQ multiplex PCR, and its TCRdb copy is limited to in-frame clones, with some not included. The repertoire has some 76,000 clones, 75% to 90% of them found once; the top ten carry 2%. The sample comprised PBMCs. These receptors were collected from a woman in her 30s in good health and CMV-seronegative.

The chain recombines TRBV27 with TRBJ1-1; 10 nucleotides match TRBD1. This CDR3 is built from 15 residues. V was pared by 5 bases and J by 4 bases, with 7 bases of the junction left unmatched. Germline V gene sequence: CDR1 MNHEY, CDR2 SMNVEV (reference sequence). The CDR3 protein is CASSPRTGGITEAFF. The CDR3 DNA is TGTGCCAGCAGTCCCCGGACAGGGGGGATCACTGAAGCTTTCTTT.

This sequence joins TRBV12-5 and TRBJ2-5, with D unresolved. With 0 bases removed from V and 5 bases from J, the gap between germline ends came to 4 bases. The CDR3 sequence is 12 residues long. The germline V gene has CDR1 LGHNT and CDR2 FRNRAP. The CDR3 sequence: CASGLVLETQYF. CDR3 sequence (DNA): TGTGCTAGTGGTTTGGTACTGGAGACCCAGTACTTC.

CDR3 nucleotides: TGTGCCAGCAGTTACTCCGGGACTCTCCCCTATGGCTACACCTTC. It translates to CASSYSGTLPYGYTF. This sequence joins TRBV11-2 and TRBJ1-2; D may be TRBD1 (5 bases). This CDR3 comprises 15 residues. Germline V gene lookup returns CDR1 SGHAT and CDR2 FQNNGV. V dropped 6 bases and J dropped 4 bases, with 18 bases sitting between them.

This chain links TRBV27 with TRBJ1-1, with D maybe TRBD1 (5 bases). The CDR3 totals 15 residues. The V and J ends lost 6 bases and 1 base respectively, with 15 bases between them. Germline V gives CDR1 MNHEY, CDR2 SMNVEV (reference sequence). The DNA of the CDR3 is TGTGCCAGCAGGATAGACAGCGCCCCGAACACTGAAGCTTTCTTT. It translates to CASRIDSAPNTEAFF.

CDR3 loop: CASSGTSGSIEQYF. The CDR3 coding sequence is TGTGCCAGCAGCGGGACTAGCGGGAGTATCGAGCAGTACTTC. J is TRBJ2-7 and V is TRBV9; TRBD2 matches at 13 bases. The CDR3 sequence is 14 residues long. From germline, CDR1 is SGDLS and CDR2 YYNGEE. J was trimmed by 6 bases and V by 3 bases; bases with no gene match: 3.

This clone showed up just once. The CDR3 sequence: CASRGAGGQETQYF. The CDR3 DNA reads as TGTGCCAGCAGAGGGGCGGGGGGCCAAGAGACCCAGTACTTC. J is TRBJ2-5 and V is TRBV28; 8 bases fit TRBD2. The junction had 4 bases not matched to a gene; V was cut back by 6 bases and J by 1 base. The V gene's germline CDR1 is MDHEN and CDR2 SYDVKM. CDR3 length: 14 residues.

The chain uses TRBV25-1 and TRBJ2-3; no clear D gene. V was pared by 1 base and J by 0 bases, with 17 bases between. Germline V lookup: CDR1 MGHDK, CDR2 SYGVNS. This CDR3 comprises 18 residues. In DNA form, the CDR3 reads TGTGCCAGCAGTGAATTAGGCTCCGAGCGCTCTAGCACAGATACGCAGTATTTT. It yields the protein CASSELGSERSSTDTQYF.

The V call is TRBV4-3, the J call TRBJ2-5, with 11 nucleotides matching TRBD1. The V gene end was trimmed by 3 bases and the J gene end by 4 bases; junction bases not matched to a gene: 10. Germline CDR1 reads LGHNA; CDR2 reads YSLEER. The CDR3 runs 17 residues. The CDR3 coding sequence is TGCGCCAGCAGCCAGCTCCCTCCGGGACAGGGGGGAGAGACCCAGTACTTC. Translating gives CASSQLPPGQGGETQYF.

The chain uses TRBV5-6 and TRBJ2-7, with 14 positions matching TRBD2. V gave up 4 bases and J gave up 5 bases; unmatched junction bases: 8. The CDR3 length is 16 residues. Germline V gene lookup returns CDR1 SGHDT and CDR2 YYEEEE. This chain's CDR3 is CASSGPGLAGVDEQYF. As DNA, the CDR3 is TGTGCCAGCAGCGGTCCGGGACTAGCGGGAGTGGACGAGCAGTACTTC.

The CDR3 DNA reads as TGTGCCAGTAAACAGGGGTTAGACTATGGCTACACCTTC. Amino acids: CASKQGLDYGYTF. The chain has TRBV28 and TRBJ1-2; 7 nucleotides agree with TRBD1. The CDR3 is 13 residues long. The J segment lost 3 bases and the V segment lost 9 bases, leaving 7 bases of the junction unmatched. Germline loops: CDR1 MDHEN, CDR2 SYDVKM.

V and J are TRBV28 and TRBJ1-2; D remains ambiguous. The germline CDR1 and CDR2 sequences are MDHEN and SYDVKM. Trimming took 2 bases from V and 9 from J, leaving 16 bases between them. The CDR3 runs to 14 residues. The CDR3 region has the DNA TGTGCCAGCAGTTTACGGGCCCCAGCGGAGCGCTACACCTTC. It yields the protein CASSLRAPAERYTF.

The J gene is TRBJ2-3, the V gene TRBV7-9; 8 bases match TRBD2. CDR1 is SEHNR and CDR2 is FQNEAQ in the germline V gene (reference sequence). There are 13 residues in the CDR3. With V trimmed by 4 bases and J by 6 bases, 3 bases remained unmatched. DNA for the CDR3: TGTGCCAGCAGCTGGACTAGCTGGGATACGCAGTATTTT. It encodes CASSWTSWDTQYF.

The chain employs TRBV19 and TRBJ1-5, with unresolved D. Germline loops: CDR1 LNHDA, CDR2 SQIVND (reference sequence). The germline V and J ends were trimmed by 3 bases and 0 bases, with 9 bases remaining between them. The CDR3 runs 15 residues. For the CDR3, the DNA is TGTGCCAGTAGTATCAGGTCCTATAGCAATCAGCCCCAGCATTTT. Its translation is CASSIRSYSNQPQHF.

CDR3 coding DNA: TGTGCCAGCAGTTACGGGACAGGGTATTCCTACGAGCAGTACTTC. Its translation: CASSYGTGYSYEQYF. The V and J genes are TRBV6-5 and TRBJ2-7, with TRBD1 identical over 9 bases. The junction had 3 bases not matched to a gene; V was cut back by 2 bases and J by 1 base. CDR3 length: 15 residues. Germline V gene data show CDR1 as MNHEY and CDR2 as SVGAGI.

The chain combines TRBV7-9 with TRBJ1-2; 7 bases are shared with TRBD1. CDR1 and CDR2 from the germline V gene are SEHNR and FQNEAQ (reference sequence). CDR3 length: 13 amino acids. Germline trimming cut 4 bases from V and 5 bases from J; bases unmatched to any gene: 4. In DNA form, the CDR3 reads TGTGCCAGCAGCTCACAGGGGCAGTATGGCTACACCTTC. As protein: CASSSQGQYGYTF.

The J gene is TRBJ2-7, the V gene TRBV15; TRBD1 might be the D (6 bases). The germline V and J ends were trimmed by 5 bases and 9 bases, with 17 bases remaining between them. Germline CDR1 LNHNV, CDR2 YYDKDF (reference sequence). This CDR3 comprises 13 residues. The CDR3 here is CATSSARGSVQYF. In DNA, the CDR3 is TGTGCCACCAGCTCCGCCAGGGGTTCGGTGCAGTACTTC.

This chain uses TRBV28 with TRBJ2-5; D ambiguous. This CDR3 is built from 14 residues. V was clipped by 6 bases and J by 5 bases, with 16 bases between them. Germline assignment: CDR1 MDHEN and CDR2 SYDVKM. This CDR3 is CASRAGGMKETQYF. CDR3 bases: TGTGCCAGCAGGGCTGGTGGTATGAAGGAGACCCAGTACTTC.

The chain recombines TRBV12-5 with TRBJ1-1; D ambiguous. The CDR3 extends over 17 amino acids. Trimming took off 0 bases at V and 0 bases at J, with 14 bases between the two ends. Germline V gene data show CDR1 as LGHNT and CDR2 as FRNRAP. The CDR3 is CASGLVRGSLMNTEAFF. In nucleotides, the CDR3 is TGTGCTAGTGGTTTGGTACGTGGGAGTCTAATGAACACTGAAGCTTTCTTT.